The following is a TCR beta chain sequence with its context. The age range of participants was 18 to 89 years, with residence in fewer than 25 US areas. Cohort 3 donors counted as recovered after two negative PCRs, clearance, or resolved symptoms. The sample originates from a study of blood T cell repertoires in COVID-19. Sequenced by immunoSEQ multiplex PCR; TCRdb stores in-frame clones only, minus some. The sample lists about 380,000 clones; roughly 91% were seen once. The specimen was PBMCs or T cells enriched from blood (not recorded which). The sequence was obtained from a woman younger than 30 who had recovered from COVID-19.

The CDR3 loop is CASSLALAGPNEQFF. In DNA form, the CDR3 reads TGTGCCAGCAGCTTGGCGTTAGCGGGTCCCAATGAGCAGTTCTTC. This chain joins TRBV5-6 and TRBJ2-1; TRBD2 matches at 7 bases. Losses at the gene ends were 0 bases for V and 6 bases for J; bases not matched to a gene: 6. Per the germline V gene, CDR1 is SGHDT and CDR2 is YYEEEE. This CDR3 is 15 amino acids long.